This T cell receptor (beta chain) was sequenced during a study of blood T cells in healthy people across ages. Study results and limitations: Nothing was known about donor CMV status, and this possibly confounded expanded clonotype changes. Per million T cells, the diversity of TCR beta decreased roughly linearly as age advanced. The study found TCR beta diversity correlated strongly with naive T cell percentage. Higher diversity, along with more naive CD4+ cells, distinguished long-lived donors from aged donors.

It was with a sample-barcoded 5' primer and a J-beta primer mix that a second PCR of roughly 7 to 12 cycles was run. TCRdb itself ran the 5' RACE reads through MiXCR, one entry per CDR3 protein. Of around 940,000 distinct CDR3 sequences in the sample, 45% to 60% were seen once. The sample holds a few counts of this clonotype. The antigen remains unidentified. The CDR3 totals 13 residues. Trimming removed 2 bases at V and 0 bases at J, with 4 bases between. CDR1 and CDR2 from the germline V gene are SGHVS and FNYEAQ. This receptor was taken from a woman aged 55-69 years in good health. Sequencing was done on a sample of blood. The V call is TRBV7-6, the J call TRBJ2-5; D uncertain. The CDR3 DNA sequence: TGTGCCAGCAGCTTAACGTACCAAGAGACCCAGTACTTC. It is translated as CASSLTYQETQYF.